The rows below give T cell receptor beta chains drawn from one sample of a study. TCRdb independently ran MiXCR on the RT-PCR reads; one entry per CDR3 protein. The sample contains hundreds of thousands of distinct CDR3 sequences, around 14% of which appear only once. The material sequenced was memory CD4+ T cells from blood. These receptors came from a female donor in good health, serving as a healthy control. The CDR3 runs from the conserved cysteine through the conserved F or W. The order of the fields is CDR3 length, clone size, V gene, CDR3 protein. Clone size is shown for a subset of rows, as once, few, many or a class of expanded clone.

17 many TRBV7-2 CASSLALSSLSRQPQHF
14 NA TRBV11-2 CASSHRVPSGELFF
14 NA TRBV5-1 CASSSHRAKNIQYF
22 few TRBV12-3/TRBV12-4 CASSLPRYRGPTQRNSGNTIYF
15 NA TRBV7-8 CASSLGQGSIQPQHF
16 NA TRBV27 CASSLPFRQTNYGYTF
15 NA TRBV9 CASSVGGLAGSEQYF
15 many TRBV15 CATSRGLESYNEQFF
16 NA TRBV7-2 CASSLYATSGSNEQFF
16 many TRBV5-1 CASSWTPGQGHNEQFF
17 few TRBV4-3 CASSKDRARSGANVLTF
16 few TRBV4-2 CASSQMTSAGTETQYF
15 few TRBV10-3 CAISDPSGGGDTQYF
12 NA TRBV6-6 CASSYVKDTQYF
16 NA TRBV11-2 CASSLRASGSMDEQFF
17 many TRBV6-1 CASSGTLNSYSNQPQHF
13 many TRBV5-1 CASATGSNQPQHF
19 few TRBV28 CASTGTGALLGSGANVLTF
17 NA TRBV7-2 CASSLAETRFYNSPLHF
13 many TRBV28 CASYSPGNYGYTF
14 NA TRBV6-5 CASRIAGKSTEAFF
12 NA TRBV28 CASSFGDNEQFF